This T cell receptor beta chain was sequenced in a study of cytomegalovirus exposure and HLA in healthy donors. Study-wide findings and caveats: In vitro assays verified that a few CMV-associated chains recognized CMV antigens specifically. Within the approximately 120 validation repertoires, first-cohort TCR clusters tended to co-occur, according to a later analysis. Altogether, about 160 TCR beta chains were recorded as cytomegalovirus-associated. Reportedly, cytomegalovirus status was diagnosed with high sensitivity and specificity.

Points on this clone: Its cognate antigen is unknown.

Clones were read by immunoSEQ multiplex PCR, and TCRdb kept only the in-frame ones, dropping some. The table lists about 110,000 clones, roughly 86% of them singletons. This TCR came from a woman between 18 and 29 years old in good health and CMV-seronegative. Sequencing used PBMCs.

The CDR3 loop is CASSYGTSTYNEQFF. DNA for the CDR3: TGTGCCAGCAGTTACGGGACTAGCACCTACAATGAGCAGTTCTTC. V gene TRBV6-5 combines with J gene TRBJ2-1, with 9 bases aligning to TRBD2. Germline V CDR1 and CDR2: MNHEY, SVGAGI. CDR3 size: 15 residues. The ends lost 2 bases at V and 2 bases at J; junction bases unmatched: 1.